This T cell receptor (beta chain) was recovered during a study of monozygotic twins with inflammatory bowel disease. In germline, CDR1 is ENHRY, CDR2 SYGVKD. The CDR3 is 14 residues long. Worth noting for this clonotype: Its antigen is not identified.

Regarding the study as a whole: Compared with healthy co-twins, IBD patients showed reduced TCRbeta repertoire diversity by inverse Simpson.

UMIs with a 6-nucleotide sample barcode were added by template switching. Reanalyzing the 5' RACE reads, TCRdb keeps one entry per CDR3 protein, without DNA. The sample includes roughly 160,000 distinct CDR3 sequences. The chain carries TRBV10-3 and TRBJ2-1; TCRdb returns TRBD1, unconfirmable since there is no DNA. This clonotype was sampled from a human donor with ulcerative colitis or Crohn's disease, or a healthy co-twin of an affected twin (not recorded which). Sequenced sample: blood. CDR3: CAISPDREGNEQFF.